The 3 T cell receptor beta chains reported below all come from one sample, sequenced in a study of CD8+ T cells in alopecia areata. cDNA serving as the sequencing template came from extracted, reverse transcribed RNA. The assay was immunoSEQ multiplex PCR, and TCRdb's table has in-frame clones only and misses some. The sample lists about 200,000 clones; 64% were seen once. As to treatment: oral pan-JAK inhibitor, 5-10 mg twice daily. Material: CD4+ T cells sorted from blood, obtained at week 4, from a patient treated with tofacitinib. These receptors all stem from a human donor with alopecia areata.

This CDR3 reads CASSLSWGPYNEQFF. As DNA, the CDR3 is TGTGCCAGCAGTTTATCGTGGGGGCCTTACAATGAGCAGTTCTTC. V usage is TRBV27 and J usage is TRBJ2-1, with a tentative D call TRBD1 (6 bases). Germline CDR1 is MNHEY and CDR2 is SMNVEV (reference sequence). The CDR3 loop spans 15 amino acids. V lost 0 bases, J lost 4 bases, and 10 bases lay in between.

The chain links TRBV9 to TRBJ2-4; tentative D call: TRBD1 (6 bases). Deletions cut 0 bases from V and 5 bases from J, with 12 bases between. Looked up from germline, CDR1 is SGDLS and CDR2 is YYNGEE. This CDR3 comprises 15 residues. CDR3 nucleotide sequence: TGTGCCAGCAGCGTAGATGGGACAACTCAAAACATTCAGTACTTC. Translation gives CASSVDGTTQNIQYF.

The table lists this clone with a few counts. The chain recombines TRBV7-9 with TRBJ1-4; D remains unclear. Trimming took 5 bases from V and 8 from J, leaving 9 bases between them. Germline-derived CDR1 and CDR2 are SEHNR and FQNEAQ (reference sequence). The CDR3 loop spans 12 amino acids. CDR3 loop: CASSPDVEKLFF. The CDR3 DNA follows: TGTGCCAGCAGCCCGGACGTGGAAAAACTGTTTTTT.